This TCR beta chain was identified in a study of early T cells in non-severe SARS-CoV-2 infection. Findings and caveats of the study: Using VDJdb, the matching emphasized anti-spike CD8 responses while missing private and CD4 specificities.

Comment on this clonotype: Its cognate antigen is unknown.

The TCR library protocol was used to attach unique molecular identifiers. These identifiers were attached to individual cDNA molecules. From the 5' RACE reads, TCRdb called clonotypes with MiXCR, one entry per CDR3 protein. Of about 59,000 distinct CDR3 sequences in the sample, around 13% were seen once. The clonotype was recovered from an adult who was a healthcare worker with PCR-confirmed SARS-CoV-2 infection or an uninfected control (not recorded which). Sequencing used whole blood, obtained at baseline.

The CDR3, as DNA: TGTGCCATCAGTGAGTCAGGGGGGGAGCATGAAAAACTGTTTTTT. This gives the protein CAISESGGEHEKLFF. The rearrangement links TRBV10-3 to TRBJ1-4, with D possibly TRBD1 on 6 matching bases. Germline CDR1 is ENHRY and CDR2 is SYGVKD. This CDR3 comprises 15 residues. V was pared by 0 bases and J by 6 bases, with 11 bases between.